This TCR beta chain was recovered during a study of a mutant IDH1 vaccine in newly diagnosed glioma. On this clone: The antigen is not known.

The germline gives CDR1 LNHNV, CDR2 YYDKDF (reference sequence). This CDR3 has 15 residues. V was clipped by 1 base and J by 4 bases, with 11 bases between them. Time point denoted: week 35, safety follow-up. Each dose of the vaccine consisted of 300 ug of mutant IDH1 20-mer peptide, with topical imiquimod. Clones were read by immunoSEQ multiplex PCR, and TCRdb kept only the in-frame ones, dropping some. Of tens of thousands of clones listed, around 81% are singletons. This sequence was found in a woman in her thirties or forties with glioma. Some clones in this sample may be carry-over from other donors' samples. Sequences were derived from PBMCs, sampled from a glioma patient whose treatment included an IDH1 peptide vaccine. The chain combines TRBV15 with TRBJ1-5; D perhaps matches TRBD1 (5 bases). The CDR3: CATSRVSGRNQPQHF. As DNA, the CDR3 is TGTGCCACCAGCAGAGTTTCGGGACGGAATCAGCCCCAGCATTTT.